Below, 5 T cell receptor beta chains from the same sample are listed, as sequenced in a study of blood T cell repertoires in COVID-19. Profiled with immunoSEQ multiplex PCR; TCRdb holds only in-frame clones, not every one. The sample contains over 120,000 clones, just over 85% of which appear only once. Material for sequencing was PBMCs or T cells enriched from blood (not recorded which). All receptors derive from a man between 50 and 59 years old who had recovered from COVID-19.

J is TRBJ1-2 and V is TRBV27; D not certain. The germline V gene has CDR1 MNHEY and CDR2 SMNVEV (reference sequence). Trimming shortened V by 3 bases and J by 2 bases, and 7 bases separated the two germline ends. There are 13 residues in the CDR3. In DNA form, the CDR3 reads TGTGCCAGCAGTTTCGGTGCAAACTATGGCTACACCTTC. Its protein is CASSFGANYGYTF.

This chain links TRBV7-4 with TRBJ2-7, with 7 bases identical to TRBD1. Germline V gives CDR1 SGHVT, CDR2 SQSDAQ. With V trimmed by 10 bases and J by 0 bases, 15 bases remained unmatched. The length of the CDR3 is 16 residues. The CDR3 nucleotides read TGTGCCATTCCGGACAGGAATCCTATCACCTCCTACGAGCAGTACGTC. It codes for CAIPDRNPITSYEQYV.

The chain joins TRBV7-2 to TRBJ1-2; a weak D match, TRBD1 (6 bases). Germline V gives CDR1 SGHTA, CDR2 FQGNSA. The CDR3 is 13 amino acids. V was pared by 3 bases and J by 4 bases, with 9 bases between. The CDR3 DNA reads TGTGCCAGCAGCTTTGACAGGATCTATGGCTACACCTTC. Its translation: CASSFDRIYGYTF. Drawing the rest from reference TRBV7-2 and TRBJ1-2, the complete variable domain is GAGVSQSPSNKVTEKGKDVELRCDPISGHTALYWYRQSLGQGLEFLIYFQGNSAPDKSGLPSDRFSAERTGGSVSTLTIQRTQQEDSAVYLCASSFDRIYGYTFGSGTRLTVV.

The rearrangement links TRBV19 to TRBJ1-1; the match to TRBD1 covers 7 bases. The CDR3 has 13 amino acids. CDR1 LNHDA and CDR2 SQIVND come from the germline V gene (reference sequence). Losses at the gene ends were 6 bases for V and 2 bases for J; bases not matched to a gene: 3. CDR3: CASSWDRNTEAFF. In DNA form, the CDR3 reads TGTGCCAGTAGCTGGGACAGAAACACTGAAGCTTTCTTT.

The chain employs TRBV4-3 and TRBJ2-6, with TRBD1 matching over 8 bases. The CDR3 runs 19 residues. Germline V CDR1 and CDR2: LGHNA, YSLEER. V shed 5 bases and J 0 bases; nucleotides not matched to a gene: 12. The CDR3 here is CASSWEPGQASSGANVLTF. CDR3 DNA sequence: TGCGCCAGCAGCTGGGAACCGGGACAGGCTAGCTCTGGGGCCAACGTCCTGACTTTC.